These 2 T cell receptor beta chains were sequenced from one sample in a study of blood T cell repertoires in COVID-19. Sequencing was performed with immunoSEQ multiplex PCR; in TCRdb, only in-frame clones are kept and a portion is missing. Here the sample spans a few hundred thousand clones, 87% being singletons. Material for sequencing was peripheral blood. The receptors were gathered from a man between 18 and 35 years old with active or convalescent COVID-19.

V usage is TRBV3-1 (or the pseudogene TRBV3-2) and J usage is TRBJ2-1; TRBD1 agrees at 7 bases. The CDR3 spans 15 residues. Losses at the gene ends were 1 base for V and 10 bases for J; bases not matched to a gene: 10. Germline CDR1 and CDR2: LGHDT and YNNKEL (reference sequence). CDR3 DNA sequence: TGTGCCAGCAGCCAAGTAATAGGGGGCCCGGGAGAGCAGTTCTTC. Protein product: CASSQVIGGPGEQFF.

This chain joins TRBV20-1 and TRBJ1-1; 7 nucleotides align to TRBD1. The CDR3 sequence is 11 residues long. CDR1 and CDR2 (germline): DFQATT, SNEGSKA (reference sequence). The junction had 5 bases not matched to a gene; V was cut back by 3 bases and J by 10 bases. CDR3 bases: TGCAGTGCTAGGACCGGGACAGTAGCTTTCTTT. It translates to CSARTGTVAFF.